Following are 28 T cell receptor beta chains from one sample sequenced in a study of response to subunit inactivated influenza vaccine. TCRdb recomputed calls from the RT-PCR reads with MiXCR, one row per CDR3 protein. This table has approximately 680,000 distinct CDR3 sequences, around 14% appearing once. Sequenced here: PBMCs from blood, sampled roughly 12 days after vaccination. These receptor sequences come from a man in his fifties who received an inactivated influenza vaccine.

The rearrangement joins TRBV25-1 to TRBJ2-5; 8 bases line up with TRBD1. The CDR3 is 18 amino acids. V lost 0 bases to trimming and J lost 1 base; unmatched junction nucleotides: 10. Per the germline V gene, CDR1 is MGHDK and CDR2 is SYGVNS. CDR3 sequence (DNA): TGTGCCAGCAGTGAATATGCGGGTAGACAGGGGACCCAAGAGACCCAGTACTTC. As protein: CASSEYAGRQGTQETQYF.

This clonotype appeared a few times. This sequence joins TRBV28 and TRBJ2-1, with D possibly matching TRBD2 (5 bases). Deletions cut 3 bases from V and 4 bases from J, with 13 bases between. CDR3 length: 15 residues. Germline V gives CDR1 MDHEN, CDR2 SYDVKM. CDR3 amino acids: CASSFTSTGYNEQFF. The CDR3 coding sequence is TGTGCCAGCAGTTTCACTAGTACGGGTTACAATGAGCAGTTCTTC.

This clonotype was counted ten times or more. V usage is TRBV7-2 and J usage is TRBJ2-3; no definite D call. There are 16 residues in the CDR3. Trimming cost V 2 bases and J 0 bases, with 12 bases left between them. CDR1 and CDR2 (germline): SGHTA, FQGNSA. CDR3 protein: CASSLNHGASTDTQYF. The CDR3 coding sequence is TGTGCCAGCAGCTTAAACCACGGAGCTAGCACAGATACGCAGTATTTT.

The V gene is TRBV15, the J gene TRBJ2-6, with D unclear. Germline CDR1 and CDR2: LNHNV and YYDKDF (reference sequence). This CDR3 region has 14 residues. V lost 1 base and J lost 4, with 5 bases in between. The CDR3 loop is CATSRAPGANVLTF. CDR3 sequence (DNA): TGTGCCACCAGCAGAGCCCCCGGGGCCAACGTCCTGACTTTC.

This clonotype was counted only a few times. Written as DNA, the CDR3 is TGTGCCACCAGTGCCCCTAGCGGGGGCAAAAACATTCAGTACTTC. It specifies CATSAPSGGKNIQYF. The gene calls are TRBV24-1 and TRBJ2-4, with 10 bases lining up with TRBD2. Trimming took 5 bases from V and 3 from J; bases not matched to a gene: 3. Germline V gene data show CDR1 as KGHDR and CDR2 as SFDVKD. There are 15 residues in the CDR3.

A note on this clonotype: At one boundary the junction diverges from the germline segment, which might be a read error. The CDR3 sequence is CARSQGAGADTQYF. Here the CDR3 DNA reads TGTGCCAGAAGCCAAGGAGCGGGAGCGGATACGCAGTATTTT. The rearrangement joins TRBV3-1 to TRBJ2-3, with 8 bases identical to TRBD2. The CDR3 runs 14 residues. The germline V gene has CDR1 LGHDT and CDR2 YNNKEL (reference sequence).

The sample holds a few counts of this clonotype. V is TRBV28 and J is TRBJ2-5, with 9 bases that match TRBD1. CDR1 is MDHEN, CDR2 SYDVKM, per germline. The CDR3 runs 17 residues. The J segment lost 2 bases and the V segment lost 5 bases, leaving 12 bases of the junction unmatched. The CDR3 protein is CASSPYLGTGSQETQYF. In DNA, the CDR3 is TGTGCCAGCAGTCCTTACCTCGGGACAGGGTCGCAAGAGACCCAGTACTTC.

Only a few counts were recorded for this clonotype. V gene TRBV5-5 combines with J gene TRBJ1-1, with 8 bases that match TRBD1. V dropped 0 bases and J dropped 8; count of bases not matched to a gene: 6. Germline lookup yields CDR1 SGHKS and CDR2 YYEKEE (reference sequence). This CDR3 has 14 amino acids. The CDR3 sequence: CASSLEWTGTEAFF. The CDR3 DNA is TGTGCCAGCAGCTTGGAGTGGACAGGGACAGAAGCTTTCTTT.

This clonotype was seen a few times. The rearrangement links TRBV6-1 to TRBJ2-1; 7 bases are shared with TRBD2. Germline assignment: CDR1 MNHNS and CDR2 SASEGT. CDR3 length equals 16 residues. V was pared by 0 bases and J by 3 bases, with 5 bases of the junction left unmatched. CDR3 DNA sequence: TGTGCCAGCAGTGAAGCGCCGCGGGAGTACTACAATGAGCAGTTCTTC. Protein sequence: CASSEAPREYYNEQFF.

This chain joins TRBV6-1 and TRBJ1-1; D unclear. Germline values: CDR1 MNHNS, CDR2 SASEGT. The CDR3 extends over 14 amino acids. The germline V and J ends were trimmed by 1 base and 4 bases, with 10 bases remaining between them. The CDR3 spells CASSEGRESTEAFF. The CDR3 DNA follows: TGTGCCAGCAGTGAAGGGAGGGAGTCCACTGAAGCTTTCTTT.

This clonotype was counted between two and nine times. The chain links TRBV20-1 to TRBJ2-7; TRBD2 is a possible D gene (6 bases). Trimming stripped 7 bases from V and 7 bases from J, with 23 bases between. CDR3 length equals 14 residues. CDR1 and CDR2 (germline): DFQATT, SNEGSKA (reference sequence). CDR3 DNA sequence: TGCAGTGTTAAACCCGGGACTGACCTAGGGGAGCAGTACTTC. Translation: CSVKPGTDLGEQYF.

This clonotype occurred many times. This sequence joins TRBV28 and TRBJ2-3, with D perhaps TRBD2 (7 bases). Germline CDR1 MDHEN, CDR2 SYDVKM. The germline V and J ends were trimmed by 3 bases and 4 bases, with 20 bases remaining between them. This CDR3 has 17 amino acids. CDR3 loop: CASSLAGMGGGPDTQYF. The CDR3, as DNA: TGTGCCAGCAGTTTGGCCGGTATGGGGGGGGGGCCAGATACGCAGTATTTT.

Many counts were recorded for this clonotype. J is TRBJ1-5 and V is TRBV6-1, with D tentatively TRBD1 (6 bases). With 6 bases removed from V and 4 bases from J, the gap between germline ends came to 13 bases. Germline lookup yields CDR1 MNHNS and CDR2 SASEGT. The CDR3 is 14 amino acids. CDR3 bases: TGTGCCAGCAGCGCGCAAGGGGGGAATCAGCCCCAGCATTTT. Amino acids: CASSAQGGNQPQHF.

This clonotype was seen a few times. The chain recombines TRBV30 with TRBJ1-2; no clear D. The germline V and J ends were trimmed by 1 base and 7 bases, with 10 bases remaining between them. This CDR3 comprises 12 residues. Germline CDR1 GTSNPN, CDR2 SVGIG (reference sequence). The CDR3 DNA is TGTGCCTGGAGTGACGGGTCGCCTGGCTACACCTTC. Amino acid sequence: CAWSDGSPGYTF.

This rearrangement joins TRBV20-1 to TRBJ2-7, with a tentative D call TRBD2 (5 bases). Germline assignment: CDR1 DFQATT and CDR2 SNEGSKA (reference sequence). The CDR3 runs 12 residues. V dropped 3 bases and J dropped 2 bases, with 8 bases sitting between them. CDR3 DNA sequence: TGCAGTGCTAGCGGGGAAGCCTACGAGCAGTACTTC. Its translation is CSASGEAYEQYF.

V gene TRBV20-1 combines with J gene TRBJ2-6, with no clear D. There are 15 residues in the CDR3. In germline, CDR1 is DFQATT, CDR2 SNEGSKA (reference sequence). V was pared by 0 bases and J by 1 base, with 7 bases between. The CDR3 nucleotides are TGCAGTGCTAGAGAGCCCGGGTCTGGGGCCAACGTCCTGACTTTC. Protein sequence: CSAREPGSGANVLTF.

This clonotype showed up just a few times. The chain recombines TRBV7-9 with TRBJ1-1; D gene ambiguous. V dropped 3 bases and J dropped 3 bases, with 17 bases sitting between them. The CDR3 runs 16 residues. Per the germline V gene, CDR1 is SEHNR and CDR2 is FQNEAQ (reference sequence). The CDR3 is CASSFPRAPGHTEAFF. In DNA form, the CDR3 reads TGTGCCAGCAGCTTTCCCCGGGCCCCTGGGCACACTGAAGCTTTCTTT.

The chain combines TRBV15 with TRBJ2-4; no clear D gene. The germline V gene encodes CDR1 LNHNV and CDR2 YYDKDF (reference sequence). With 6 bases removed from V and 9 bases from J, the gap between germline ends came to 12 bases. There are 12 residues in the CDR3. CDR3 loop: CATSILSSIQYF. CDR3 coding DNA: TGTGCCACCAGTATATTGTCGAGCATTCAGTACTTC.

V usage is TRBV5-1 and J usage is TRBJ1-4; TRBD1 might be the D (5 bases). V was cut by 0 bases and J by 5 bases, with 17 bases left in between. CDR1 is SGHRS and CDR2 is YFSETQ in the germline V gene. The CDR3 sequence is 17 residues long. The CDR3 DNA follows: TGCGCCAGCAGCTTGGTTTCCCCCGGGGGTCCAAATGAAAAACTGTTTTTT. Encoded protein: CASSLVSPGGPNEKLFF.

In this sample, this clonotype turned up many times. This chain connects TRBV24-1 to TRBJ2-3, with D unclear. Germline lookup yields CDR1 KGHDR and CDR2 SFDVKD. The V end was cut by 1 base, the J end by 0 bases, with 19 bases between. The CDR3 spans 19 residues. CDR3 amino acids: CATSDFPDFTDGSTDTQYF. For the CDR3, the DNA is TGTGCCACCAGTGATTTTCCAGACTTTACCGATGGAAGCACAGATACGCAGTATTTT.

The sample holds many counts of this clonotype. This chain links TRBV12-3 or TRBV12-4 with TRBJ2-3, with D uncertain. Trimming left V 2 bases short and J 0 bases short, with 6 bases between. This CDR3 spans 14 amino acids. The CDR3 DNA reads as TGTGCCAGCAGTTTACAGCTTAGCACAGATACGCAGTATTTT. It yields the protein CASSLQLSTDTQYF.

The V call is TRBV28, the J call TRBJ2-5, with 7 positions matching TRBD1. Trimming at V came to 5 bases and at J to 1 base, leaving 7 bases not matched to a gene. This CDR3 is built from 15 residues. Germline V gene data show CDR1 as MDHEN and CDR2 as SYDVKM. CDR3 sequence: CASSQGGSPQETQYF. The DNA of the CDR3 is TGTGCCAGCAGTCAAGGGGGCTCCCCCCAAGAGACCCAGTACTTC.

At least ten counts were recorded for this clonotype. V is TRBV7-9 and J is TRBJ2-3; D is perhaps TRBD1 (5 bases). This CDR3 region has 14 residues. The germline V gene encodes CDR1 SEHNR and CDR2 FQNEAQ (reference sequence). Trimming took off 3 bases at V and 1 base at J, with 8 bases between the two ends. CDR3: CASSFLGGTDTQYF. The CDR3 coding sequence is TGTGCCAGCAGCTTCCTAGGGGGCACAGATACGCAGTATTTT. Drawing the rest from reference TRBV7-9 and TRBJ2-3, the complete variable domain is DTGVSQNPRHKITKRGQNVTFRCDPISEHNRLYWYRQTLGQGPEFLTYFQNEAQLEKSRLLSDRFSAERPKGSFSTLEIQRTEQGDSAMYLCASSFLGGTDTQYFGPGTRLTVL.

A few counts support this clonotype. The rearrangement uses TRBV20-1 and TRBJ1-2; D is unclear. CDR1 and CDR2 (germline): DFQATT, SNEGSKA (reference sequence). With 3 bases removed from V and 8 bases from J, the gap between germline ends came to 13 bases. This CDR3 region has 12 residues. The CDR3 nucleotides read TGCAGTGCTAGTCCAGGACTCGGCGGCTACACCTTC. Encoded protein: CSASPGLGGYTF.

V and J are TRBV6-1 and TRBJ2-3; TRBD2 aligns across 10 bases. The CDR3 sequence is 16 residues long. CDR1 and CDR2 (germline): MNHNS, SASEGT. The V gene end was trimmed by 5 bases and the J gene end by 2 bases; junction bases not matched to a gene: 7. The CDR3: CASSRWTSGNTDTQYF. The CDR3 DNA follows: TGTGCCAGCAGTCGTTGGACTAGCGGAAACACAGATACGCAGTATTTT.

The chain combines TRBV2 with TRBJ1-4, with D tentatively TRBD1 (5 bases). The V end lost 1 base, the J end lost 6 bases, and 15 bases lay between the germline ends. Germline V gives CDR1 SNHLY, CDR2 FYNNEI. The length of the CDR3 is 16 residues. This CDR3 reads CASSEDKDNSDEKLFF. DNA of the CDR3: TGTGCCAGCAGTGAAGACAAGGACAATTCTGATGAAAAACTGTTTTTT.

There are a few counts of this clonotype. In nucleotides, the CDR3 is TGTGCCAGCTCACCCCCGATGACTAGCGACGAGACCCAGTACTTC. Protein sequence: CASSPPMTSDETQYF. The chain employs TRBV18 and TRBJ2-5; TRBD2 matches 8 bases. CDR3 length: 15 amino acids. Germline V gene lookup returns CDR1 KGHSH and CDR2 LQKENI. V lost 3 bases to trimming and J lost 5 bases; unmatched junction nucleotides: 8.

This clonotype was counted between two and nine times. The CDR3 coding sequence is TGTGCCAGCAGCTTAGTTCGGGGACTAGCGGGAGAGGGTGATACGCAGTATTTT. The encoded protein is CASSLVRGLAGEGDTQYF. The chain recombines TRBV7-8 with TRBJ2-3, with 14 bases aligning to TRBD2. Germline V gives CDR1 SGHVS, CDR2 FQNEAQ. After removal of 1 base from V and 6 bases from J, the junction contained 9 bases not matched to a gene. The length of the CDR3 is 18 residues.